The rows below give T cell receptor beta chains drawn from one sample of a study of post-analysis software for immune sequencing data. In TCRdb, the PCR reads were re-called with MiXCR into one record per CDR3 protein. The sample holds 800,000 to 950,000 distinct CDR3 sequences; around 53% are singletons and the top ten take 4.6%. The sequenced sample consisted of blood. The receptors originated from a girl between 5 and 17 years old with multiple sclerosis. The CDR3 runs from the conserved cysteine through the conserved F or W. The D gene is left open where the match is weak. Clone size, where shown, is once, few, many, or a class for clones that have expanded.

D gene,clone size,V gene,J gene,CDR3 protein,CDR3 DNA
-,-,TRBV4-2,TRBJ2-3,CASGQEPSRADTQYF,TGTGCCAGCGGCCAAGAACCTAGCAGGGCAGATACGCAGTATTTT
TRBD1,-,TRBV25-1,TRBJ1-2,CASSFGTGEANYGYTF,TGTGCCAGCAGTTTCGGGACAGGGGAAGCTAACTATGGCTACACCTTC
TRBD2,-,TRBV5-1,TRBJ2-1,CASQGLAGSNEQFF,TGCGCCAGCCAGGGACTAGCGGGTTCCAATGAGCAGTTCTTC
TRBD1,-,TRBV11-2,TRBJ2-2,CASSSTGANTGELFF,TGTGCCAGCAGCTCTACAGGGGCCAACACCGGGGAGCTGTTTTTT
TRBD1,-,TRBV11-1,TRBJ2-1,CASSEGQGAGNEQFF,TGTGCCAGCAGCGAAGGACAGGGGGCCGGGAATGAGCAGTTCTTC
-,once,TRBV27,TRBJ2-1,CASEDSSYNEQFF,TGTGCCAGCGAGGACAGCTCCTACAATGAGCAGTTCTTC
TRBD1,-,TRBV12-3/TRBV12-4,TRBJ2-5,CASSLRPQTGEETQYF,TGTGCCAGCAGTCTGAGACCCCAGACAGGGGAAGAGACCCAGTACTTC
TRBD2,few,TRBV5-1,TRBJ2-5,CASSLVTSGQETQYF,TGCGCCAGCAGCTTGGTTACTAGCGGACAAGAGACCCAGTACTTC
-,-,TRBV5-5,TRBJ2-3,CASSLPVGISDTQYF,TGTGCCAGCAGCTTGCCGGTGGGGATCAGTGATACGCAGTATTTT
TRBD2,few,TRBV6-5,TRBJ2-5,CASSMGLAGETQYF,TGTGCCAGCAGTATGGGACTAGCGGGCGAGACCCAGTACTTC
-,-,TRBV9,TRBJ2-7,CASSVGGVHEQYF,TGTGCCAGCAGCGTAGGCGGGGTCCACGAGCAGTACTTC
-,-,TRBV29-1,TRBJ1-1,CSVEDQRGNTEAFF,TGCAGCGTTGAAGATCAAAGAGGGAACACTGAAGCTTTCTTT
-,-,TRBV20-1,TRBJ2-6,CSARGGVDRNRGSGANVLTF,TGCAGTGCTAGAGGGGGGGTCGATCGTAACCGGGGCTCTGGGGCCAACGTCCTGACTTTC
-,-,TRBV27,TRBJ1-1,CASSLEQNTEAFF,TGTGCCAGCAGTTTAGAGCAGAACACTGAAGCTTTCTTT
-,-,TRBV12-3/TRBV12-4,TRBJ1-1,CASSPTSKNTEAFF,TGTGCCAGCAGCCCCACGAGCAAGAACACTGAAGCTTTCTTT
-,-,TRBV20-1,TRBJ2-7,CSARDLGSRAYEQYF,TGCAGTGCTAGAGATCTGGGTAGCCGTGCCTACGAGCAGTACTTC
-,-,TRBV20-1,TRBJ2-4,CSAISGVSKNIQYF,TGCAGTGCTATATCGGGTGTGTCCAAAAACATTCAGTACTTC
TRBD2,-,TRBV7-9,TRBJ2-1,CASSHTSGVAYNEQFF,TGTGCCAGCAGTCATACTAGCGGGGTTGCCTACAATGAGCAGTTCTTC
-,few,TRBV15,TRBJ2-7,CATSIGGFEQYF,TGTGCCACCAGCATCGGCGGGTTCGAGCAGTACTTC
TRBD1,few,TRBV29-1,TRBJ1-2,CSVPGQGYYGYTF,TGCAGCGTCCCGGGACAGGGGTACTATGGCTACACCTTC
-,-,TRBV5-1,TRBJ2-7,CASSREGQFYEQYF,TGCGCCAGCAGCAGGGAAGGACAGTTCTACGAGCAGTACTTC
TRBD1,-,TRBV20-1,TRBJ1-6,CSVPGQGASPLHF,TGCAGTGTCCCCGGACAGGGAGCTTCACCCCTCCACTTT
-,few,TRBV29-1,TRBJ1-2,CSVETPGAVFYGYTF,TGCAGCGTCGAAACCCCAGGGGCCGTATTCTATGGCTACACCTTC